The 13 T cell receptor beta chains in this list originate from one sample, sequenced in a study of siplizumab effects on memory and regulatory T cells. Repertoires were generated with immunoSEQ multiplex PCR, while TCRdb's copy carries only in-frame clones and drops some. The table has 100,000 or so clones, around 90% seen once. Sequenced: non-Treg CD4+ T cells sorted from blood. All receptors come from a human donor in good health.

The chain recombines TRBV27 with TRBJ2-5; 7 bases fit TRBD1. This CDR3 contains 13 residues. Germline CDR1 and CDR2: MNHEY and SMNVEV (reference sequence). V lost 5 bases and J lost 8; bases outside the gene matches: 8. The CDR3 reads CASSPQGVGTQYF. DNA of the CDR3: TGTGCCAGCAGTCCCCAGGGGGTTGGTACCCAGTACTTC.

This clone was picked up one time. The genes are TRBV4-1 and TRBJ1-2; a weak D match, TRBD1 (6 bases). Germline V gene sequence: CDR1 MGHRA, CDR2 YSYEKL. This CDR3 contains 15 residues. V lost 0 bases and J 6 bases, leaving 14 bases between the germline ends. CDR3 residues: CASSQDRGGGNGYTF. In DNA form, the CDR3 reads TGCGCCAGCAGCCAAGATCGAGGAGGGGGTAATGGCTACACCTTC.

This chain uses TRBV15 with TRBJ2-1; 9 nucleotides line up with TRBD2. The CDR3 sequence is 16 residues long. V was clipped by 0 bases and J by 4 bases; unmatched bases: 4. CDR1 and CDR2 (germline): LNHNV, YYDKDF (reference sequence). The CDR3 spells CATSRELAGVYNEQFF. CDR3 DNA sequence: TGTGCCACCAGCAGAGAGTTAGCGGGAGTTTACAATGAGCAGTTCTTC.

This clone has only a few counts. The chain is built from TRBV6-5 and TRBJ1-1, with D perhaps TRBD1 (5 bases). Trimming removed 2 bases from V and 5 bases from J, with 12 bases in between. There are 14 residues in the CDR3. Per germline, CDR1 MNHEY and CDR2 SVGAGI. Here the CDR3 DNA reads TGTGCCAGCAGTTACGATGACAGTCGGACTGAAGCTTTCTTT. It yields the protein CASSYDDSRTEAFF.

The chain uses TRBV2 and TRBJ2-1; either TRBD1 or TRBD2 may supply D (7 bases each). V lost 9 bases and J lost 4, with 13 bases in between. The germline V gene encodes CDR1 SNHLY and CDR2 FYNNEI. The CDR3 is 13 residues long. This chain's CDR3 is CARAGGGYNEQFF. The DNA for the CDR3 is TGTGCCAGAGCAGGGGGGGGATACAATGAGCAGTTCTTC.

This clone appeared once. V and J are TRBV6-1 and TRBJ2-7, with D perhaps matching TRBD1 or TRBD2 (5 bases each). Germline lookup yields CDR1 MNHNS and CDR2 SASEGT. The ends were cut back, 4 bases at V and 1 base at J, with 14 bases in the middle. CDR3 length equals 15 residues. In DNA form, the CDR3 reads TGTGCCAGCAGTGCAGGGACCGATTCTTCCTACGAGCAGTACTTC. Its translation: CASSAGTDSSYEQYF.

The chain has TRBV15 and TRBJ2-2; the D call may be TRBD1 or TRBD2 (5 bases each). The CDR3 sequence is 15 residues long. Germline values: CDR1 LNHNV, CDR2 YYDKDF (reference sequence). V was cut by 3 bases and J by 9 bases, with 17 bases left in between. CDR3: CATSRVTGGGRELFF. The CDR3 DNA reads TGTGCCACCAGCAGGGTCACAGGTGGGGGTCGGGAGCTGTTTTTT.

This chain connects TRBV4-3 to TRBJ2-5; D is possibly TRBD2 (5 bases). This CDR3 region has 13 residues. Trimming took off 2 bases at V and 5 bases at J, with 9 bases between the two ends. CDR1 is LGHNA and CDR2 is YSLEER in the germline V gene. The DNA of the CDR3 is TGCGCCAGCAGCCAAACCGGGGTTGAGACCCAGTACTTC. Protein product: CASSQTGVETQYF.

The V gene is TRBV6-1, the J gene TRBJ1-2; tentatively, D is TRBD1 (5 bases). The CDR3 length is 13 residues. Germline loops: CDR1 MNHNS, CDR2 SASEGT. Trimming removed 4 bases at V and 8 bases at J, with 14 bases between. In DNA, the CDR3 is TGTGCCAGCAGTGGGAGGGGTAGCTGGGGCTACACCTTC. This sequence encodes CASSGRGSWGYTF.

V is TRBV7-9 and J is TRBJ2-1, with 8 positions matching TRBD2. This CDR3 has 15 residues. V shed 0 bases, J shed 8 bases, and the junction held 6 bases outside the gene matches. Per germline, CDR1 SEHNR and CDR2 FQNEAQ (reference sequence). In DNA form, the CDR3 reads TGTGCCAGCAGCTTAGCGAGCGGGAGTTTCGATGAGCAGTTCTTC. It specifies CASSLASGSFDEQFF.

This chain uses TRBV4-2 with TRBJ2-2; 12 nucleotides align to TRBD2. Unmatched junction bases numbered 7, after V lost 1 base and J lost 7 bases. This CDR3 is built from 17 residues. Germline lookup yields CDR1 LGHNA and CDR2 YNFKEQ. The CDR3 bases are TGTGCCAGCAGCCAAGTCCCTAGCGGGAGGGCCATCGGGGAGCTGTTTTTT. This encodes CASSQVPSGRAIGELFF.

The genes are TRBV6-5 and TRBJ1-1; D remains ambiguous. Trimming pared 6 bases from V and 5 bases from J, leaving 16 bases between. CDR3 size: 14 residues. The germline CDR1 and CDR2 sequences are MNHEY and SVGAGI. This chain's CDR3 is CASSIPPGSTEAFF. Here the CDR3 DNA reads TGTGCCAGCAGCATCCCCCCGGGTTCGACTGAAGCTTTCTTT.

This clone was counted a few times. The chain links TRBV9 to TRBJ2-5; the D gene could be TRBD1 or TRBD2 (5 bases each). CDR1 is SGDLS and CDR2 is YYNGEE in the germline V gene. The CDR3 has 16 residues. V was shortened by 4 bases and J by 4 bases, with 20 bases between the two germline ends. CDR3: CASSKTDKLGGETQYF. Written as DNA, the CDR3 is TGTGCCAGCAGCAAGACAGACAAACTTGGAGGAGAGACCCAGTACTTC.